This T cell receptor beta chain was sequenced in a study of T cell repertoires in cytomegalovirus infection. Study-wide background: TCR beta signatures that were public indicated CMV infection and matching HLA type. The study, taken as a whole, reports: CMV-specific TCR beta clonotypes restricted by HLA-C were the ones dominating the ex vivo response. Based on cumulative public TCR beta family frequency, carriers of CMV plus the relevant HLA were identified.

The CDR3 runs 16 residues. Looked up from germline, CDR1 is SGHTA and CDR2 is FQGNSA. The V end was cut by 2 bases, the J end by 0 bases, with 14 bases between. TCRdb reanalysed the reads using MiXCR and keeps one entry per CDR3 protein. The sample lists 170,000 or so distinct CDR3 sequences, approximately 18% occurring once. Regarding this clonotype: Its antigen remains unidentified.

The receptor was isolated from a human donor in good health (CMV status not recorded). Some clones in this sample may be carry-over from other donors' samples. Sequenced material: CD8+ T cells from PBMCs. This chain joins TRBV7-2 and TRBJ2-7; maybe TRBD1 (5 bases). CDR3 nucleotide sequence: TGTGCCAGCAGCTTAATTGGGCAGGGAAGCTCCTACGAGCAGTACTTC. It translates to CASSLIGQGSSYEQYF.